This T cell receptor (beta chain) appears in the sequencing data of a study of blood T cell repertoires in COVID-19. About the study: Samples came from the United States, Italy and Spain, spanning acute and convalescent COVID-19.

Trimming removed 8 bases from V and 0 bases from J, with 9 bases in between. Germline lookup yields CDR1 LNHDA and CDR2 SQIVND (reference sequence). CDR3 length equals 13 residues. Assignments of participants to cohorts depended upon their own reported clinical history. TCRdb's copy holds only in-frame clones and misses some; the assay was immunoSEQ multiplex PCR. The profile shows 370,000 or so clones, around 87% of them singletons. The sequenced material came from PBMCs or T cells enriched from blood (not recorded which). This receptor was obtained from a man aged 25-40 years who had recovered from COVID-19. The chain uses TRBV19 and TRBJ2-3; unclear D gene. In DNA form, the CDR3 reads TGTGCCAGTTCACGAGTTAGCACAGATACGCAGTATTTT. Translating gives CASSRVSTDTQYF.